A selection of T cell receptor beta chains follows, all from one sample in a study of T cell repertoires in cytomegalovirus infection. TCRdb ran MiXCR on the reads and lists one entry per CDR3 protein. The sample carries 830,000 or so distinct CDR3 sequences, 30% to 35% recorded once. These receptors lack a known antigen. This specimen consisted of cultured CD8+ T cells from PBMCs, obtained from culture after CMV antigen stimulation. These receptors were taken from a human donor in good health (CMV status not recorded). Some clones in this sample may be carry-over from other donors' samples. Both conserved end residues are part of each CDR3. The order of the fields is D gene, clone size, CDR3 length, J gene, V gene, CDR3 protein, CDR3 DNA. The D gene is left open where the match is weak. The size field is filled for only some rows; it gives once, few, many or a size class.

D gene: TRBD2
clone size: .
CDR3 length: 15
J gene: TRBJ2-1
V gene: TRBV6-6
CDR3 protein: CASSGAGGIDNEQFF
CDR3 DNA: TGTGCCAGCAGCGGAGCGGGGGGGATAGACAATGAGCAGTTCTTC

D gene: .
clone size: .
CDR3 length: 11
J gene: TRBJ2-2
V gene: TRBV7-6
CDR3 protein: CASSQGLTLFF
CDR3 DNA: TGTGCCAGCAGCCAGGGACTGACACTGTTTTTT

D gene: .
clone size: .
CDR3 length: 13
J gene: TRBJ2-7
V gene: TRBV5-1
CDR3 protein: CASSLDPEYEQYF
CDR3 DNA: TGCGCCAGCAGCCTGGACCCAGAATACGAGCAGTACTTC

D gene: TRBD1
clone size: .
CDR3 length: 16
J gene: TRBJ2-7
V gene: TRBV6-2/TRBV6-3
CDR3 protein: CASSSSPGQGSYEQYF
CDR3 DNA: TGTGCCAGCAGTTCCTCCCCGGGACAGGGATCCTACGAGCAGTACTTC

D gene: .
clone size: .
CDR3 length: 12
J gene: TRBJ1-2
V gene: TRBV10-3
CDR3 protein: CAISSGIDGYTF
CDR3 DNA: TGTGCCATCAGCTCAGGGATTGATGGCTACACCTTC

D gene: .
clone size: .
CDR3 length: 13
J gene: TRBJ1-2
V gene: TRBV10-3
CDR3 protein: CAISENVDKFYTF
CDR3 DNA: TGTGCCATCAGTGAGAACGTGGACAAATTCTACACCTTC

D gene: TRBD2
clone size: .
CDR3 length: 16
J gene: TRBJ2-2
V gene: TRBV14
CDR3 protein: CASSHTGTSFTGELFF
CDR3 DNA: TGTGCCAGCAGCCATACCGGGACTAGCTTCACCGGGGAGCTGTTTTTT

D gene: .
clone size: .
CDR3 length: 16
J gene: TRBJ1-2
V gene: TRBV6-2/TRBV6-3
CDR3 protein: CASSYSTDIQFYGYTF
CDR3 DNA: TGTGCCAGCAGTTACTCCACAGATATCCAGTTCTATGGCTACACCTTC

D gene: TRBD1
clone size: .
CDR3 length: 15
J gene: TRBJ1-2
V gene: TRBV4-3
CDR3 protein: CASSPGTGATYGYTF
CDR3 DNA: TGCGCCAGCAGCCCCGGGACAGGGGCGACCTATGGCTACACCTTC

D gene: TRBD2
clone size: .
CDR3 length: 18
J gene: TRBJ2-1
V gene: TRBV7-6
CDR3 protein: CASSLEVPLTSGYNEQFF
CDR3 DNA: TGTGCCAGCAGCTTAGAGGTCCCCTTGACTAGCGGATACAATGAGCAGTTCTTC

D gene: .
clone size: .
CDR3 length: 13
J gene: TRBJ2-7
V gene: TRBV7-9
CDR3 protein: CASSLVQTYEQYF
CDR3 DNA: TGTGCCAGCAGCTTAGTACAAACCTACGAGCAGTACTTC

D gene: .
clone size: few
CDR3 length: 13
J gene: TRBJ1-2
V gene: TRBV10-2
CDR3 protein: CASSEPGVYGYTF
CDR3 DNA: TGCGCCAGCAGTGAGCCGGGGGTCTATGGCTACACCTTC

D gene: TRBD1
clone size: few
CDR3 length: 15
J gene: TRBJ1-1
V gene: TRBV7-9
CDR3 protein: CASRGDSNMNTEAFF
CDR3 DNA: TGTGCCAGCAGAGGGGACAGTAACATGAACACTGAAGCTTTCTTT

D gene: .
clone size: .
CDR3 length: 15
J gene: TRBJ2-1
V gene: TRBV10-2
CDR3 protein: CASSDLLDMDNEQFF
CDR3 DNA: TGCGCCAGCAGTGACTTATTGGACATGGATAATGAGCAGTTCTTC

D gene: TRBD1
clone size: .
CDR3 length: 16
J gene: TRBJ2-7
V gene: TRBV27
CDR3 protein: CASSATSGQESYEQYF
CDR3 DNA: TGTGCCAGCAGCGCGACCTCGGGACAGGAATCCTACGAGCAGTACTTC

D gene: TRBD2
clone size: .
CDR3 length: 16
J gene: TRBJ2-1
V gene: TRBV5-6
CDR3 protein: CASSLVSGLAYNEQFF
CDR3 DNA: TGTGCCAGCAGCTTGGTATCCGGACTAGCTTACAATGAGCAGTTCTTC

D gene: .
clone size: few
CDR3 length: 14
J gene: TRBJ2-5
V gene: TRBV7-9
CDR3 protein: CASSSQTIVETQYF
CDR3 DNA: TGTGCCAGCAGCTCCCAGACAATTGTGGAGACCCAGTACTTC

D gene: .
clone size: few
CDR3 length: 17
J gene: TRBJ1-3
V gene: TRBV19
CDR3 protein: CASIGIGTGNSGNTIYF
CDR3 DNA: TGTGCCAGTATAGGGATCGGTACTGGAAACTCTGGAAACACCATATATTTT

D gene: TRBD2
clone size: .
CDR3 length: 17
J gene: TRBJ2-5
V gene: TRBV7-9
CDR3 protein: CASSTTSGGASWETQYF
CDR3 DNA: TGTGCCAGCAGCACTACTAGCGGGGGGGCCTCGTGGGAGACCCAGTACTTC

D gene: .
clone size: .
CDR3 length: 15
J gene: TRBJ1-5
V gene: TRBV6-1
CDR3 protein: CASSDLGTDNQPQHF
CDR3 DNA: TGTGCCAGCAGTGATTTGGGCACTGATAATCAGCCCCAGCATTTT

D gene: TRBD1
clone size: few
CDR3 length: 16
J gene: TRBJ1-6
V gene: TRBV27
CDR3 protein: CASSLGGGQGYSPLHF
CDR3 DNA: TGTGCCAGCAGTTTGGGGGGGGGACAGGGGTATTCACCCCTCCACTTT

D gene: TRBD1
clone size: many
CDR3 length: 21
J gene: TRBJ1-5
V gene: TRBV7-8
CDR3 protein: CASSLPEEPGQGLYSNQPQHF
CDR3 DNA: TGTGCCAGCAGCTTACCCGAGGAACCGGGACAGGGGTTATATAGCAATCAGCCCCAGCATTTT

D gene: .
clone size: .
CDR3 length: 8
J gene: TRBJ2-2
V gene: TRBV7-9
CDR3 protein: CQAGELFF
CDR3 DNA: TGCCAGGCCGGGGAGCTGTTTTTT

D gene: .
clone size: .
CDR3 length: 15
J gene: TRBJ1-2
V gene: TRBV20-1
CDR3 protein: CSARVPETRNYGYTF
CDR3 DNA: TGCAGTGCTAGAGTCCCGGAGACAAGAAACTATGGCTACACCTTC

D gene: .
clone size: .
CDR3 length: 13
J gene: TRBJ1-2
V gene: TRBV12-3/TRBV12-4
CDR3 protein: CATTGGRAGGYTF
CDR3 DNA: TGTGCCACAACAGGAGGGCGGGCGGGAGGCTACACCTTC

D gene: .
clone size: .
CDR3 length: 14
J gene: TRBJ1-4
V gene: TRBV7-9
CDR3 protein: CASSDLATNEKLFF
CDR3 DNA: TGTGCCAGCAGCGACCTTGCAACTAATGAAAAACTGTTTTTT

D gene: .
clone size: few
CDR3 length: 16
J gene: TRBJ2-2
V gene: TRBV29-1
CDR3 protein: CSVEDRRDWVTGELFF
CDR3 DNA: TGCAGCGTTGAAGACCGAAGGGACTGGGTCACCGGGGAGCTGTTTTTT

D gene: TRBD1
clone size: few
CDR3 length: 17
J gene: TRBJ2-2
V gene: TRBV9
CDR3 protein: CASSVARDSQNTGELFF
CDR3 DNA: TGTGCCAGCAGCGTTGCCCGGGACAGTCAGAACACCGGGGAGCTGTTTTTT

D gene: .
clone size: few
CDR3 length: 15
J gene: TRBJ1-3
V gene: TRBV7-9
CDR3 protein: CASSGTAGSGNTIYF
CDR3 DNA: TGTGCCAGCAGCGGGACTGCAGGGTCTGGAAACACCATATATTTT

D gene: .
clone size: .
CDR3 length: 15
J gene: TRBJ1-3
V gene: TRBV10-3
CDR3 protein: CAISADGVSGNTIYF
CDR3 DNA: TGTGCCATCAGTGCGGACGGAGTCTCTGGAAACACCATATATTTT

D gene: TRBD1
clone size: many
CDR3 length: 17
J gene: TRBJ1-5
V gene: TRBV7-9
CDR3 protein: CASSLSNRGYSNQPQHF
CDR3 DNA: TGTGCCAGCAGCCTTAGCAACAGGGGATATAGCAATCAGCCCCAGCATTTT

D gene: .
clone size: .
CDR3 length: 15
J gene: TRBJ1-2
V gene: TRBV4-3
CDR3 protein: CASSQDGGGNYGYTF
CDR3 DNA: TGCGCCAGCAGCCAAGATGGGGGGGGGAACTATGGCTACACCTTC

D gene: .
clone size: .
CDR3 length: 20
J gene: TRBJ1-1
V gene: TRBV20-1
CDR3 protein: CSARAPSHGRQGQRNTEAFF
CDR3 DNA: TGCAGTGCTAGAGCCCCTTCCCACGGTCGCCAGGGGCAACGGAACACTGAAGCTTTCTTT

D gene: .
clone size: .
CDR3 length: 14
J gene: TRBJ2-2
V gene: TRBV6-6
CDR3 protein: CASSYGGVAGELFF
CDR3 DNA: TGTGCCAGCAGTTACGGGGGAGTGGCCGGGGAGCTGTTTTTT

D gene: .
clone size: .
CDR3 length: 15
J gene: TRBJ2-5
V gene: TRBV2
CDR3 protein: CASSEALQGVETQYF
CDR3 DNA: TGTGCCAGCAGTGAAGCGCTTCAGGGTGTGGAGACCCAGTACTTC

D gene: TRBD1
clone size: .
CDR3 length: 16
J gene: TRBJ1-1
V gene: TRBV7-9
CDR3 protein: CASSYEQGPLDTEAFF
CDR3 DNA: TGTGCCAGCAGCTACGAACAGGGGCCCCTGGACACTGAAGCTTTCTTT

D gene: .
clone size: .
CDR3 length: 15
J gene: TRBJ2-3
V gene: TRBV15
CDR3 protein: CATSRRQGTTDTQYF
CDR3 DNA: TGTGCCACCAGCAGAAGACAAGGAACCACAGATACGCAGTATTTT

D gene: TRBD2
clone size: once
CDR3 length: 16
J gene: TRBJ2-3
V gene: TRBV6-2/TRBV6-3
CDR3 protein: CASSFLTLAGTDTQYF
CDR3 DNA: TGTGCCAGCAGTTTCCTCACCCTAGCGGGCACAGATACGCAGTATTTT

D gene: .
clone size: .
CDR3 length: 15
J gene: TRBJ1-6
V gene: TRBV7-6
CDR3 protein: CVSSYNQGKNSPLHF
CDR3 DNA: TGTGTCAGCAGCTACAACCAGGGGAAGAATTCACCCCTCCACTTT

D gene: .
clone size: few
CDR3 length: 16
J gene: TRBJ1-4
V gene: TRBV4-3
CDR3 protein: CASSPSAGRQNEKLFF
CDR3 DNA: TGCGCCAGCAGCCCCTCCGCGGGACGGCAAAATGAAAAACTGTTTTTT

D gene: .
clone size: many
CDR3 length: 17
J gene: TRBJ1-4
V gene: TRBV7-9
CDR3 protein: CASSLVLGTEPNEKLFF
CDR3 DNA: TGTGCCAGCAGCTTAGTTCTTGGGACGGAGCCAAATGAAAAACTGTTTTTT

D gene: .
clone size: many
CDR3 length: 17
J gene: TRBJ1-5
V gene: TRBV19
CDR3 protein: CASSIQHKGPHNQPQHF
CDR3 DNA: TGTGCCAGTAGTATACAACATAAGGGTCCTCACAATCAGCCCCAGCATTTT

D gene: .
clone size: .
CDR3 length: 11
J gene: TRBJ1-1
V gene: TRBV5-6
CDR3 protein: CASMFKTEAFF
CDR3 DNA: TGTGCCAGCATGTTTAAGACTGAAGCTTTCTTT

D gene: .
clone size: once
CDR3 length: 15
J gene: TRBJ1-3
V gene: TRBV2
CDR3 protein: CASVGTSDSGNTIYF
CDR3 DNA: TGTGCCAGCGTGGGGACATCCGACTCTGGAAACACCATATATTTT

D gene: .
clone size: few
CDR3 length: 14
J gene: TRBJ2-7
V gene: TRBV9
CDR3 protein: CASSVEAGSYEQYF
CDR3 DNA: TGTGCCAGCAGCGTAGAGGCAGGGAGCTACGAGCAGTACTTC

D gene: .
clone size: .
CDR3 length: 19
J gene: TRBJ2-1
V gene: TRBV6-2/TRBV6-3
CDR3 protein: CASSYSIHPDSSLYNEQFF
CDR3 DNA: TGTGCCAGCAGTTACTCCATACACCCGGACAGCAGCCTATACAATGAGCAGTTCTTC

D gene: .
clone size: .
CDR3 length: 15
J gene: TRBJ2-1
V gene: TRBV12-3/TRBV12-4
CDR3 protein: CAIRPAPAVYNEQFF
CDR3 DNA: TGTGCCATCAGACCCGCCCCCGCGGTCTACAATGAGCAGTTCTTC

D gene: .
clone size: .
CDR3 length: 14
J gene: TRBJ2-1
V gene: TRBV6-2/TRBV6-3
CDR3 protein: CASSYDRMWNEQFF
CDR3 DNA: TGTGCCAGCAGTTACGACAGGATGTGGAATGAGCAGTTCTTC

D gene: TRBD1
clone size: many
CDR3 length: 15
J gene: TRBJ2-7
V gene: TRBV12-3/TRBV12-4
CDR3 protein: CASSLHPTGSYEQYF
CDR3 DNA: TGTGCCAGCAGTTTACATCCGACAGGGAGTTACGAGCAGTACTTC

D gene: TRBD1
clone size: .
CDR3 length: 14
J gene: TRBJ1-4
V gene: TRBV12-3/TRBV12-4
CDR3 protein: CASSEGQSNEKLFF
CDR3 DNA: TGTGCCAGCAGTGAGGGACAGTCTAATGAAAAACTGTTTTTT

D gene: TRBD2
clone size: .
CDR3 length: 16
J gene: TRBJ2-3
V gene: TRBV2
CDR3 protein: CASSVRAGGYTDTQYF
CDR3 DNA: TGTGCCAGCAGTGTAAGAGCGGGGGGATACACAGATACGCAGTATTTT

D gene: TRBD2
clone size: few
CDR3 length: 18
J gene: TRBJ2-1
V gene: TRBV27
CDR3 protein: CASSSTGTSGWSYNEQFF
CDR3 DNA: TGTGCCAGCAGTTCTACCGGGACTAGCGGGTGGTCCTACAATGAGCAGTTCTTC

D gene: .
clone size: few
CDR3 length: 13
J gene: TRBJ1-3
V gene: TRBV7-6
CDR3 protein: CASSPANGNTIYF
CDR3 DNA: TGTGCCAGCAGCCCAGCTAATGGAAACACCATATATTTT

D gene: .
clone size: .
CDR3 length: 15
J gene: TRBJ1-1
V gene: TRBV5-4
CDR3 protein: CASSPSLVFDTEAFF
CDR3 DNA: TGTGCCAGCAGCCCGTCCCTGGTATTTGACACTGAAGCTTTCTTT

D gene: TRBD2
clone size: few
CDR3 length: 12
J gene: TRBJ2-4
V gene: TRBV7-9
CDR3 protein: CASSRLAGHKYF
CDR3 DNA: TGTGCCAGCAGCCGACTAGCGGGGCACAAGTACTTC

D gene: .
clone size: once
CDR3 length: 15
J gene: TRBJ2-7
V gene: TRBV5-8
CDR3 protein: CASSLFPTFSYEQYF
CDR3 DNA: TGTGCCAGCAGCTTATTCCCCACATTCTCCTACGAGCAGTACTTC

D gene: TRBD2
clone size: .
CDR3 length: 17
J gene: TRBJ2-1
V gene: TRBV7-6
CDR3 protein: CASSLLAGMNSYNEQFF
CDR3 DNA: TGTGCCAGCAGCCTTCTAGCGGGGATGAACTCCTACAATGAGCAGTTCTTC